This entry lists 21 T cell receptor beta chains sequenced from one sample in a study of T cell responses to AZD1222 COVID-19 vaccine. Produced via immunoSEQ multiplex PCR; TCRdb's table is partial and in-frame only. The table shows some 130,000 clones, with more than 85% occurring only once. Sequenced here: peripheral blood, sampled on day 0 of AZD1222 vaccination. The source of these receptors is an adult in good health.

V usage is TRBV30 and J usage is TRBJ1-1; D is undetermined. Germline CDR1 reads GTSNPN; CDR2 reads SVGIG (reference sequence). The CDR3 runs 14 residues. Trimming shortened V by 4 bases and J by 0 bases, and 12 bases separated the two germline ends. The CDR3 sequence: CAWMLGRLNTEAFF. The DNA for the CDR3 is TGTGCCTGGATGCTGGGCAGGCTGAACACTGAAGCTTTCTTT.

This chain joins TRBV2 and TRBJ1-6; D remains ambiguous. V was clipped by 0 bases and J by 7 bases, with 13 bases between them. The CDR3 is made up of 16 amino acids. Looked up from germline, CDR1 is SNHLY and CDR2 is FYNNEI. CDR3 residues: CASSEALQGRNSPLHF. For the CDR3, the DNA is TGTGCCAGCAGTGAAGCGCTTCAAGGGAGGAATTCACCCCTCCACTTT.

This chain's CDR3 is CASISTEVEKLFF. The CDR3 region has the DNA TGTGCCAGCATTTCGACAGAAGTCGAAAAACTGTTTTTT. The chain is built from TRBV6-7 and TRBJ1-4; a weak D match, TRBD1 (5 bases). TRBV6-7 is placed among ORFs of uncertain function. Trimming left V 7 bases short and J 8 bases short, with 14 bases between. The CDR3 has 13 residues.

The CDR3: CASSVTGGGVPDTQYF. DNA for the CDR3: TGTGCCAGCAGTGTAACGGGAGGAGGGGTTCCAGATACGCAGTATTTT. This rearrangement joins TRBV2 to TRBJ2-3, with 7 positions matching TRBD2. Trimming removed 4 bases from V and 4 bases from J; junction bases left unmatched: 11. There are 16 residues in the CDR3. Germline-derived CDR1 and CDR2 are SNHLY and FYNNEI.

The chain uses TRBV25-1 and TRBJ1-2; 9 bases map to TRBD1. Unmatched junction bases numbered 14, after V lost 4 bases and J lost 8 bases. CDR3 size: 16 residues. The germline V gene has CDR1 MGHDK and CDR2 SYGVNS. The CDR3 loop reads CASSGELQGAKRGYTF. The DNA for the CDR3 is TGTGCCAGCAGTGGAGAATTACAGGGGGCGAAAAGAGGCTACACCTTC.

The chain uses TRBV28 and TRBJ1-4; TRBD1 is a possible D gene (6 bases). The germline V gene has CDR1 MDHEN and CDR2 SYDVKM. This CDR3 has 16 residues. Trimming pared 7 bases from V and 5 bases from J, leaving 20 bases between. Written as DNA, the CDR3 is TGTGCCAGCATCAACGGCGGGGGGACACTGAATGAAAAACTGTTTTTT. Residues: CASINGGGTLNEKLFF.

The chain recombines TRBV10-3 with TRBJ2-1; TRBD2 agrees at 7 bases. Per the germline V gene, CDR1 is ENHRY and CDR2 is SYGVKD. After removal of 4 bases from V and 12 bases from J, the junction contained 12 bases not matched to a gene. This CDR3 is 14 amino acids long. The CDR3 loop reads CAISAPGLAEGQFF. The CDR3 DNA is TGTGCCATCAGTGCTCCGGGGCTAGCGGAAGGGCAGTTCTTC.

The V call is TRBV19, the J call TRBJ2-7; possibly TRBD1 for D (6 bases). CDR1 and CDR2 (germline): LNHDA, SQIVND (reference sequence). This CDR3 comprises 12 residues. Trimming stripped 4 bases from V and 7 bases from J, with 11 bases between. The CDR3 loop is CASSTARGEQYF. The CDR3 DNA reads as TGTGCCAGTAGTACAGCCAGGGGTGAGCAGTACTTC.

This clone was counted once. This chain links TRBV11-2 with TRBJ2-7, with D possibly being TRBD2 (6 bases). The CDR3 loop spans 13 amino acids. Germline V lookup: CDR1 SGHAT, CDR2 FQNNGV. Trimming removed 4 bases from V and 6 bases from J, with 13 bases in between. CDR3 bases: TGTGCCAGCAGCTACATTAGGGGAGGCGAGCAGTACTTC. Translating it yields CASSYIRGGEQYF.

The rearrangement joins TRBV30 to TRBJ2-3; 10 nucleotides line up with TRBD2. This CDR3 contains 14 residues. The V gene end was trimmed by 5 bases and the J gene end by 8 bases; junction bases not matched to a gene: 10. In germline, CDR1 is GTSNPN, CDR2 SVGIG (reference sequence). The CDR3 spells CAWRLAGATSTQYF. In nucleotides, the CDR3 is TGTGCCTGGCGGCTAGCGGGAGCCACGAGTACGCAGTATTTT.

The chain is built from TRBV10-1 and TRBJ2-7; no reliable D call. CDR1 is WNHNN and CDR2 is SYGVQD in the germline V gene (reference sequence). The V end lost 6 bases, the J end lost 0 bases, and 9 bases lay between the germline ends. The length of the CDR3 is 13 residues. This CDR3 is CASSPDRSYEQYF. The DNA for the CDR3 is TGCGCCAGCAGCCCGGACCGCTCCTACGAGCAGTACTTC.

The CDR3 loop reads CASTSGGETQYF. CDR3 bases: TGTGCCAGCACCTCGGGGGGGGAGACCCAGTACTTC. J is TRBJ2-5 and V is TRBV6-5; the match to TRBD2 covers 8 bases. V lost 7 bases, J lost 5 bases, and 3 bases stayed unmatched. The CDR3 is 12 residues long. Germline V gives CDR1 MNHEY, CDR2 SVGAGI.

This CDR3 reads CATSRDSGRGADTQYF. The CDR3 nucleotides read TGTGCCACCAGCAGAGATAGCGGGAGAGGGGCAGATACGCAGTATTTT. The V call is TRBV15, the J call TRBJ2-3, with 9 bases aligning to TRBD2. V shed 0 bases and J 4 bases; nucleotides not matched to a gene: 5. The germline V gene encodes CDR1 LNHNV and CDR2 YYDKDF (reference sequence). This CDR3 has 16 residues.

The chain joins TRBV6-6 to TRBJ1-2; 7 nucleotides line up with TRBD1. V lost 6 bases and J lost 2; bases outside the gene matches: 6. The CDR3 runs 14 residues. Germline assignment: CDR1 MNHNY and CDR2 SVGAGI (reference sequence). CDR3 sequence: CASSYRDRNYGYTF. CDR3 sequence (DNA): TGTGCCAGCAGCTATCGGGACAGAAACTATGGCTACACCTTC.

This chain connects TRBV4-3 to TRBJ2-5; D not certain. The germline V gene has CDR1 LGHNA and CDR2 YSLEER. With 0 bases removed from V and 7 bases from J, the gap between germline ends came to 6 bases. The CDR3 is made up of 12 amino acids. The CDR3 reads CASSQDDGTQYF. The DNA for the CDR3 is TGCGCCAGCAGCCAAGATGACGGGACCCAGTACTTC.

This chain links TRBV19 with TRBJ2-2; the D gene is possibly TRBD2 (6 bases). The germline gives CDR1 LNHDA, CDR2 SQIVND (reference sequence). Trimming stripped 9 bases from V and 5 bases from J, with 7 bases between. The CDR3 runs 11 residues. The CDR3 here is CASAGTGELFF. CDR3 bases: TGTGCCAGCGCGGGAACCGGGGAGCTGTTTTTT.

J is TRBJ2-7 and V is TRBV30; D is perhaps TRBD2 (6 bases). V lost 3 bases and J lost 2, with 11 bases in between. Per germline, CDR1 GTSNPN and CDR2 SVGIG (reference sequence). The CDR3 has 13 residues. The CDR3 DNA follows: TGTGCCTGGAGGGGACTGGGAACCTACGAGCAGTACTTC. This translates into CAWRGLGTYEQYF.

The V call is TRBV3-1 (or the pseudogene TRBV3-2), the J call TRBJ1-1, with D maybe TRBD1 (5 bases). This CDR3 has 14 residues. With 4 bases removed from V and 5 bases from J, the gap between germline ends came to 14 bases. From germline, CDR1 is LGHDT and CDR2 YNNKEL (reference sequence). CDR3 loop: CASSPGRGRTEAFF. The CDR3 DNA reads TGTGCCAGCAGCCCGGGACGGGGAAGAACTGAAGCTTTCTTT.

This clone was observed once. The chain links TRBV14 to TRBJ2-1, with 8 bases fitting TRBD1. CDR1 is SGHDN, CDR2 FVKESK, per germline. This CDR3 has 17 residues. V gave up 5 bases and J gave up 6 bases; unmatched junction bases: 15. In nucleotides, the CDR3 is TGTGCCAGCAGCGCCCGGTTGGACAGGGCAAGTATCAATGAGCAGTTCTTC. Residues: CASSARLDRASINEQFF.

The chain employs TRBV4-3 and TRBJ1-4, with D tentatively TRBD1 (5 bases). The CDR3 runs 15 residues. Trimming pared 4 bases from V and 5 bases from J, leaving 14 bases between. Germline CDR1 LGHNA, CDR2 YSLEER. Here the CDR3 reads CASSPRDSGNEKLFF. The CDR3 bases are TGCGCCAGCAGCCCCCGGGACTCGGGAAATGAAAAACTGTTTTTT.

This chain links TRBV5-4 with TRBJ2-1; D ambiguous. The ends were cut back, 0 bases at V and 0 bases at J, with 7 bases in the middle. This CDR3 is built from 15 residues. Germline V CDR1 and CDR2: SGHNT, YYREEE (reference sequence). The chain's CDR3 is CASSLAPSSYNEQFF. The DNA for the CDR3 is TGTGCCAGCAGCTTGGCCCCGAGCTCCTACAATGAGCAGTTCTTC.